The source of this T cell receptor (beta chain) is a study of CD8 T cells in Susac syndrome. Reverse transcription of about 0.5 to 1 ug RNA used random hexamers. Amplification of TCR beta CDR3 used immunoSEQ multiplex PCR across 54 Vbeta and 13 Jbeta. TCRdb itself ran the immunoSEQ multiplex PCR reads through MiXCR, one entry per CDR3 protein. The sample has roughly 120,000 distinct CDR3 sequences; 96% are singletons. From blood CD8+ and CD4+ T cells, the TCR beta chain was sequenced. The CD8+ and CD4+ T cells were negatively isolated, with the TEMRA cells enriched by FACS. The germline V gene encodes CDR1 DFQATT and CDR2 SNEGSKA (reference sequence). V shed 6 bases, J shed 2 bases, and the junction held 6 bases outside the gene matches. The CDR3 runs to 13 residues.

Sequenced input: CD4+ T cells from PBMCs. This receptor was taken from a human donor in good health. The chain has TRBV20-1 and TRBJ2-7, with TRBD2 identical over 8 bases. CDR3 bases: TGCAGTGCCCGGGGGGGGAGGGCCTACGAGCAGTACTTC. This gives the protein CSARGGRAYEQYF.